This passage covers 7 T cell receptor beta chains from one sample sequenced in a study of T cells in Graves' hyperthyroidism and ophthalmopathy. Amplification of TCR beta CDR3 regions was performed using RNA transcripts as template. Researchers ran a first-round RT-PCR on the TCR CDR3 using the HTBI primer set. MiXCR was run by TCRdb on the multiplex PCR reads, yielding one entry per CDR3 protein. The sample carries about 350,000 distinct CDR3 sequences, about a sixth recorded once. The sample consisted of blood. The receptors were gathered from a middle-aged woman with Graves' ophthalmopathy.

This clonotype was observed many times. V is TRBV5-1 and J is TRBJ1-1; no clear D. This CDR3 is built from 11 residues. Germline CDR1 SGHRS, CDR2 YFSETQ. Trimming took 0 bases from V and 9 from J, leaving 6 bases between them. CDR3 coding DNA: TGCGCCAGCAGCTTGGCAGAGAAAGCTTTCTTT. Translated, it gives CASSLAEKAFF. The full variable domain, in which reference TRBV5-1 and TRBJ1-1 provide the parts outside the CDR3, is KAGVTQTPRYLIKTRGQQVTLSCSPISGHRSVSWYQQTPGQGLQFLFEYFSETQRNKGNFPGRFSGRQFSNSRSEMNVSTLELGDSALYLCASSLAEKAFFGQGTRLTVV.

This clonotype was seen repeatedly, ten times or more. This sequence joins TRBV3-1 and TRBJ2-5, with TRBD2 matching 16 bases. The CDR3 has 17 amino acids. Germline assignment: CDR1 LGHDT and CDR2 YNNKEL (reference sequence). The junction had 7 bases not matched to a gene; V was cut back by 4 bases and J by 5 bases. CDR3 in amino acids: CASSPGTSGRARETQYF. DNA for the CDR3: TGTGCCAGCAGCCCAGGGACTAGCGGGAGGGCCAGGGAGACCCAGTACTTC.

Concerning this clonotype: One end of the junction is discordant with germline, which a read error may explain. The CDR3 DNA sequence: TGCAGTGCTAACCCACCCACTAGCGGCCAAGAGACCCAGTATTTC. Translation: CSANPPTSGQETQYF. The V and J genes are TRBV20-1 and TRBJ2-5; TRBD2 agrees at 8 bases. In germline, CDR1 is DFQATT, CDR2 SNEGSKA (reference sequence). The CDR3 totals 15 residues.

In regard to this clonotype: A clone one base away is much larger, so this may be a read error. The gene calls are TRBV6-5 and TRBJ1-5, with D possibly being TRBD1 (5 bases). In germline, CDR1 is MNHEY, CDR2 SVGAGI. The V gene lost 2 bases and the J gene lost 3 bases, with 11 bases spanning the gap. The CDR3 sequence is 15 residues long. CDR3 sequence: CASSYGAGNNQPQHF. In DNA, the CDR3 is TGTGCCAGCAGTTACGGGGCAGGGAACAATCAGCCCCAGCATTTT.

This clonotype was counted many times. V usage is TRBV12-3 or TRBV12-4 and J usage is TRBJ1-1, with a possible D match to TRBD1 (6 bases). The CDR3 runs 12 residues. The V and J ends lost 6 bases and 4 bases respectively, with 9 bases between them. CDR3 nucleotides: TGTGCCAGCAGGGCAGGGGTCACTGAAGCTTTCTTT. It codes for CASRAGVTEAFF.

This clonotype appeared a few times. DNA of the CDR3: TGTGCCAGCAGCCCTCGAGGTAGCGGGAGGGCTCGCGAGCAGTACTTC. Protein product: CASSPRGSGRAREQYF. The genes are TRBV3-1 and TRBJ2-7; 11 bases agree with TRBD2. The CDR3 is 16 residues long. Germline-derived CDR1 and CDR2 are LGHDT and YNNKEL (reference sequence). Trimming cost V 4 bases and J 6 bases; bases outside gene matches: 11.

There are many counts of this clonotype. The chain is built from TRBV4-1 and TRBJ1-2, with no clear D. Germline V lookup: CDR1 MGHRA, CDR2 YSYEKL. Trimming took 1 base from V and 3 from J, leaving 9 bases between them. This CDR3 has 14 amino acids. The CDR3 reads CASSQVSGHYGYTF. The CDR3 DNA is TGCGCCAGCAGCCAAGTTTCCGGACACTATGGCTACACCTTC.